A single T cell receptor (beta chain) is shown here with its context. CDR3 of TCR beta was amplified by multiplex PCR that used 32 V and 13 J primers. TCRdb re-called the multiplex PCR reads with MiXCR, one entry per CDR3 protein. The table lists some 4,400 distinct CDR3 sequences, less than 40% of them singletons, with 25% to 30% in the top ten. This sample was taken from a study of immune heterogeneity within non-small cell lung tumors. Template input, which was bulk tumor genomic DNA, totaled approximately 600 ng per sample. Multiple biopsies spaced far apart were taken from each primary tumor during surgery. Patients had untreated, newly diagnosed non-small cell lung cancer and underwent curative surgery. The CDR3 has 14 amino acids. V shed 0 bases, J shed 5 bases, and the junction held 2 bases outside the gene matches. In germline, CDR1 is SGDLS, CDR2 YYNGEE.

This TCR derives from a woman in her 50s with non-small cell lung cancer. Source material: lung tumor tissue. V gene TRBV9 combines with J gene TRBJ2-1; TRBD2 agrees at 7 bases. The CDR3 reads CASSVGGGNNEQFF. CDR3 nucleotides: TGTGCCAGCAGCGTAGGCGGGGGAAACAATGAGCAGTTCTTC.